Listed below are T cell receptor beta chains from one sample, sequenced in a study of long-term antiretroviral therapy in people with HIV. Method: immunoSEQ multiplex PCR; TCRdb's copy keeps in-frame clones and lacks some. The table lists 30,000 or so clones, around 97% of them singletons. Sequencing used unsorted PBMCs, obtained 7.6 years after starting antiretroviral therapy. These receptors all stem from a man under 40 with HIV. The CDR3 runs from the conserved cysteine through the conserved F or W. Fields, in order: D gene, J gene, V gene, CDR3 length, CDR3 protein. A D gene is named only where the DNA matches it firmly.

d_gene: .; j_gene: TRBJ1-5; v_gene: TRBV19; len: 14; CDR3aa: CASSPQVPNQPQHF
d_gene: .; j_gene: TRBJ2-2; v_gene: TRBV7-8; len: 13; CDR3aa: CASSQTNTGELFF
d_gene: TRBD1; j_gene: TRBJ1-2; v_gene: TRBV11-2; len: 15; CDR3aa: CASSLDAGGLYGYTF
d_gene: TRBD1; j_gene: TRBJ1-1; v_gene: TRBV6-6; len: 12; CDR3aa: CASSASGTAAFF
d_gene: .; j_gene: TRBJ2-1; v_gene: TRBV19; len: 18; CDR3aa: CASSKRTLDSPTYNEQFF
d_gene: .; j_gene: TRBJ1-1; v_gene: TRBV6-1; len: 13; CDR3aa: CASSEAGVTEAFF
d_gene: .; j_gene: TRBJ2-6; v_gene: TRBV6-1; len: 12; CDR3aa: CATTVGANVLTF
d_gene: TRBD1; j_gene: TRBJ2-5; v_gene: TRBV12-5; len: 17; CDR3aa: CASGLGDRAETLETQYF
d_gene: TRBD1; j_gene: TRBJ2-7; v_gene: TRBV19; len: 12; CDR3aa: CASSAQGDEQYF
d_gene: .; j_gene: TRBJ2-1; v_gene: TRBV5-4; len: 13; CDR3aa: CASSLDSYNEQFF
d_gene: .; j_gene: TRBJ1-4; v_gene: TRBV7-8; len: 15; CDR3aa: CASSLSRRVNEKLFF
d_gene: .; j_gene: TRBJ1-5; v_gene: TRBV7-9; len: 14; CDR3aa: CASSGDGSNQPQHF
d_gene: TRBD2; j_gene: TRBJ2-2; v_gene: TRBV9; len: 16; CDR3aa: CASSPRLAGYTGELFF
d_gene: .; j_gene: TRBJ1-6; v_gene: TRBV30; len: 13; CDR3aa: CAWSTDPVSPLHF
d_gene: TRBD1; j_gene: TRBJ1-1; v_gene: TRBV7-9; len: 14; CDR3aa: CASGTGLADTEAFF
d_gene: TRBD2; j_gene: TRBJ2-7; v_gene: TRBV7-9; len: 16; CDR3aa: CASSFAFGGGSNEQYF
d_gene: TRBD2; j_gene: TRBJ2-7; v_gene: TRBV7-2; len: 15; CDR3aa: CASSFSGGENYEQYF
d_gene: .; j_gene: TRBJ1-4; v_gene: TRBV19; len: 17; CDR3aa: CASTQLSGYRPNEKLFF
d_gene: TRBD2; j_gene: TRBJ2-7; v_gene: TRBV6-5; len: 14; CDR3aa: CASSRIGEGYEQYF
d_gene: .; j_gene: TRBJ2-2; v_gene: TRBV9; len: 14; CDR3aa: CASSVEATAGELFF
d_gene: TRBD1; j_gene: TRBJ2-5; v_gene: TRBV7-9; len: 16; CDR3aa: CASSLGEQGARETQYF
d_gene: .; j_gene: TRBJ2-2; v_gene: TRBV7-9; len: 14; CDR3aa: CASSRELSTGELFF
d_gene: TRBD1; j_gene: TRBJ2-7; v_gene: TRBV10-3; len: 15; CDR3aa: CAISTTDRDWNEQYF
d_gene: .; j_gene: TRBJ2-1; v_gene: TRBV27; len: 14; CDR3aa: CASSFAFGLNEQFF
d_gene: TRBD1; j_gene: TRBJ1-1; v_gene: TRBV5-6; len: 14; CDR3aa: CASSLTGGNTEAFF
d_gene: .; j_gene: TRBJ2-3; v_gene: TRBV5-1; len: 14; CDR3aa: CASSLGTGTDTQYF
d_gene: TRBD1; j_gene: TRBJ1-1; v_gene: TRBV7-6; len: 16; CDR3aa: CASSPQTGAMNTEAFF
d_gene: TRBD1; j_gene: TRBJ1-4; v_gene: TRBV4-3; len: 13; CDR3aa: CASSHWTGEKLFF
d_gene: TRBD2; j_gene: TRBJ2-2; v_gene: TRBV6-1; len: 14; CDR3aa: CASRGTRNTGELFF
d_gene: .; j_gene: TRBJ2-1; v_gene: TRBV2; len: 10; CDR3aa: CASRTFEQFF
d_gene: .; j_gene: TRBJ1-2; v_gene: TRBV2; len: 15; CDR3aa: CASSEEVEGSGGYTF
d_gene: .; j_gene: TRBJ2-7; v_gene: TRBV7-9; len: 13; CDR3aa: CASGWRDSYEQYF
d_gene: .; j_gene: TRBJ2-7; v_gene: TRBV19; len: 14; CDR3aa: CASRRAGPRNEQYF
d_gene: .; j_gene: TRBJ2-1; v_gene: TRBV10-3; len: 14; CDR3aa: CAIKLAREGNEQFF
d_gene: .; j_gene: TRBJ1-1; v_gene: TRBV18; len: 18; CDR3aa: CASSPLPLPGAGNTEAFF
d_gene: TRBD1; j_gene: TRBJ1-1; v_gene: TRBV7-2; len: 13; CDR3aa: CASSYDRGAEAFF
d_gene: .; j_gene: TRBJ2-5; v_gene: TRBV15; len: 13; CDR3aa: CATSRDGEWDQYF
d_gene: .; j_gene: TRBJ1-1; v_gene: TRBV6-5; len: 12; CDR3aa: CASSYSGQEAFF
d_gene: .; j_gene: TRBJ2-7; v_gene: TRBV13; len: 14; CDR3aa: CASSFGGSYYEQYF
d_gene: .; j_gene: TRBJ1-3; v_gene: TRBV29-1; len: 14; CDR3aa: CSVTLQGRGNTIYF